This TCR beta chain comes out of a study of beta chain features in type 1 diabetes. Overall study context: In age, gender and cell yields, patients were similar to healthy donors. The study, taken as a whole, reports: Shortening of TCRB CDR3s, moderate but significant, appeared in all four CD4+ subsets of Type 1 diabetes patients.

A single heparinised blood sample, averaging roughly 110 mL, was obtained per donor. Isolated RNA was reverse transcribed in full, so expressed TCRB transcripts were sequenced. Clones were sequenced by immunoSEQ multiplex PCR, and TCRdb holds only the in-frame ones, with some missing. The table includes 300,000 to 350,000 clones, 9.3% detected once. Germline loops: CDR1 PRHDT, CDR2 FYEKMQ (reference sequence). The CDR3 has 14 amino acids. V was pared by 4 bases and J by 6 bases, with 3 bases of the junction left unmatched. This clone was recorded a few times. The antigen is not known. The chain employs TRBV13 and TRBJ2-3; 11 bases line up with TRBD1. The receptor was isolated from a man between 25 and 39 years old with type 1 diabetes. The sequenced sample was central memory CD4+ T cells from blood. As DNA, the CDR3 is TGTGCCAGCAGCTACCGGGACAGGGGGGATACGCAGTATTTT. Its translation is CASSYRDRGDTQYF.